The 20 T cell receptor beta chains below were found in one sample sequenced in a study of CD8 T cells in Susac syndrome. Roughly 0.45 to 1 ug RNA was reverse transcribed with random hexamers. TCRdb processed the immunoSEQ multiplex PCR reads anew with MiXCR; each CDR3 protein has one entry. This table has about 210,000 distinct CDR3 sequences, approximately 95% appearing once. Sequencing was carried out using CD4+ T cells from PBMCs. Source of these receptors: a human donor with multiple sclerosis.

The chain is built from TRBV28 and TRBJ2-7; TRBD2 matches 12 bases. Unmatched junction bases numbered 2, after V lost 6 bases and J lost 2 bases. Germline values: CDR1 MDHEN, CDR2 SYDVKM. The CDR3 runs 14 residues. Here the CDR3 DNA reads TGTGCCAGCAGCCCTAGCGGGAGGGCCTACGAGCAGTACTTC. Protein sequence: CASSPSGRAYEQYF.

This chain connects TRBV3-1 to TRBJ2-7; D is unresolved. Germline values: CDR1 LGHDT, CDR2 YNNKEL (reference sequence). The CDR3 loop spans 16 amino acids. V gave up 1 base and J gave up 0 bases, with 13 bases separating them. The CDR3 bases are TGTGCCAGCAGCCAAGCCCCCGACTGGAGCTCCTACGAGCAGTACTTC. Protein sequence: CASSQAPDWSSYEQYF.

This chain connects TRBV27 to TRBJ2-5, with TRBD2 as a possible D gene (5 bases). This CDR3 has 15 residues. Trimming pared 5 bases from V and 4 bases from J, leaving 17 bases between. CDR1 and CDR2 from the germline V gene are MNHEY and SMNVEV (reference sequence). The CDR3 is CASSAKSTRTETQYF. CDR3 bases: TGTGCCAGCAGTGCCAAATCCACTAGGACAGAGACCCAGTACTTC.

This clonotype has just a few counts. V gene TRBV9 combines with J gene TRBJ2-3, with TRBD2 as a possible D gene (5 bases). Looked up from germline, CDR1 is SGDLS and CDR2 is YYNGEE. The V end lost 4 bases, the J end lost 2 bases, and 11 bases lay between the germline ends. The CDR3 runs to 14 residues. The CDR3 coding sequence is TGTGCCAGCAGCCCAAGGACTGTCACAGATACGCAGTATTTT. Translated, it gives CASSPRTVTDTQYF.

The chain recombines TRBV5-1 with TRBJ2-7, with 12 bases lining up with TRBD2. V dropped 4 bases and J dropped 5; count of bases not matched to a gene: 10. The CDR3 spans 16 residues. CDR1 is SGHRS, CDR2 YFSETQ, per germline. The CDR3 coding sequence is TGCGCCAGCAGCGGCCCCCTAGCGGGAGGGCCTAACGAGCAGTACTTC. Encoded protein: CASSGPLAGGPNEQYF.

This chain connects TRBV29-1 to TRBJ2-5; D is unresolved. V was trimmed by 3 bases and J by 7 bases, leaving 15 bases between them. Germline CDR1 is SQVTM and CDR2 is ANQGSEA. This CDR3 has 13 amino acids. The CDR3 region is CSVEDVPRMTQYF. In DNA form, the CDR3 reads TGCAGCGTTGAGGATGTCCCTAGGATGACCCAGTACTTC. Full variable domain (rest looked up from reference TRBV29-1 and TRBJ2-5): SAVISQKPSRDICQRGTSLTIQCQVDSQVTMMFWYRQQPGQSLTLIATANQGSEATYESGFVIDKFPISRPNLTFSTLTVSNMSPEDSSIYLCSVEDVPRMTQYFGPGTRLLVL.

The chain carries TRBV29-1 and TRBJ2-1, with D possibly TRBD2 on 5 matching bases. Germline V CDR1 and CDR2: SQVTM, ANQGSEA. There are 12 residues in the CDR3. The V and J ends lost 7 bases and 5 bases respectively, with 12 bases between them. CDR3 nucleotides: TGCAGCGGATCACCTAGCAACAATGAGCAGTTCTTC. This gives the protein CSGSPSNNEQFF.

The chain combines TRBV12-3 or TRBV12-4 with TRBJ2-3; unclear D gene. V was cut by 3 bases and J by 4 bases, with 8 bases left in between. The CDR3 extends over 13 amino acids. The CDR3 nucleotides read TGTGCCAGCAGTTTCGCAGGCCCAGATACGCAGTATTTT. This sequence encodes CASSFAGPDTQYF.

In this sample, this clonotype turned up a few times. This chain joins TRBV14 and TRBJ1-2, with D uncertain. V dropped 2 bases and J dropped 8 bases, with 6 bases sitting between them. Germline values: CDR1 SGHDN, CDR2 FVKESK. The CDR3 loop spans 11 amino acids. The chain's CDR3 is CASSQLGGYTF. CDR3 in DNA: TGTGCCAGCAGCCAACTAGGAGGCTACACCTTC.

The chain uses TRBV29-1 and TRBJ1-2; D is undetermined. The CDR3 contains 17 residues. V lost 3 bases, J lost 2 bases, and 22 bases lay in between. Germline lookup yields CDR1 SQVTM and CDR2 ANQGSEA. CDR3 DNA: TGCAGCGTTGATCCTAACTCTGGGTCGCTCGGAAACTATGGCTACACCTTC. Translation gives CSVDPNSGSLGNYGYTF. Variable domain in full (rest from reference TRBV29-1 and TRBJ1-2): SAVISQKPSRDICQRGTSLTIQCQVDSQVTMMFWYRQQPGQSLTLIATANQGSEATYESGFVIDKFPISRPNLTFSTLTVSNMSPEDSSIYLCSVDPNSGSLGNYGYTFGSGTRLTVV.

The chain uses TRBV3-1 and TRBJ2-3; 9 bases line up with TRBD2. The CDR3 contains 12 residues. The germline CDR1 and CDR2 sequences are LGHDT and YNNKEL (reference sequence). V was clipped by 11 bases and J by 6 bases; unmatched bases: 6. As DNA, the CDR3 is TGTGCCTGTAGCGGGAGTCCTGATACGCAGTATTTT. Its translation is CACSGSPDTQYF.

The chain combines TRBV7-6 with TRBJ1-1, with 8 bases lining up with TRBD1. Germline CDR1 SGHVS, CDR2 FNYEAQ. The V gene end was trimmed by 5 bases and the J gene end by 4 bases; junction bases not matched to a gene: 3. This CDR3 has 13 residues. The CDR3 spells CASSQGQGTEAFF. CDR3 DNA: TGTGCCAGCAGCCAAGGACAGGGCACTGAAGCTTTCTTT.

V usage is TRBV2 and J usage is TRBJ1-2, with 9 positions matching TRBD1. Germline-derived CDR1 and CDR2 are SNHLY and FYNNEI. The ends lost 6 bases at V and 7 bases at J; junction bases unmatched: 6. CDR3 length: 13 residues. This chain's CDR3 is CASRGTGKVGYTF. The CDR3 DNA sequence: TGTGCCAGCAGGGGGACAGGGAAAGTTGGCTACACCTTC. Together with reference TRBV2 and TRBJ1-2, the CDR3 gives the full variable domain: EPEVTQTPSHQVTQMGQEVILRCVPISNHLYFYWYRQILGQKVEFLVSFYNNEISEKSEIFDDQFSVERPDGSNFTLKIRSTKLEDSAMYFCASRGTGKVGYTFGSGTRLTVV.

The chain has TRBV20-1 and TRBJ1-1; no reliable D call. The CDR3 extends over 9 amino acids. V shed 1 base and J shed 10 bases, with 4 bases lying between them. Germline loops: CDR1 DFQATT, CDR2 SNEGSKA (reference sequence). CDR3 amino acids: CSARVGAFF. Here the CDR3 DNA reads TGCAGTGCTAGAGTCGGAGCTTTCTTT.

The chain recombines TRBV15 with TRBJ2-3; the match to TRBD2 covers 8 bases. This CDR3 region has 16 residues. With 3 bases clipped from V and 4 bases from J, the junction kept 9 bases outside the gene matches. The germline gives CDR1 LNHNV, CDR2 YYDKDF (reference sequence). The CDR3 DNA follows: TGTGCCACCAGCAGCGAGCTAGCGGGTATATCAGATACGCAGTATTTT. Its protein is CATSSELAGISDTQYF.

The chain combines TRBV11-2 with TRBJ2-5, with D perhaps TRBD1 (6 bases). This CDR3 has 13 residues. V shed 6 bases and J shed 3 bases, with 11 bases lying between them. Germline V lookup: CDR1 SGHAT, CDR2 FQNNGV. CDR3 region: CASRGTLKETQYF. DNA of the CDR3: TGTGCCAGCAGGGGGACACTTAAAGAGACCCAGTACTTC. The full variable domain, its missing parts supplied by reference TRBV11-2 and TRBJ2-5, is EAGVAQSPRYKIIEKRQSVAFWCNPISGHATLYWYQQILGQGPKLLIQFQNNGVVDDSQLPKDRFSAERLKGVDSTLKIQPAKLEDSAVYLCASRGTLKETQYFGPGTRLLVL.

The rearrangement links TRBV10-3 to TRBJ1-2, with D uncertain. From germline, CDR1 is ENHRY and CDR2 SYGVKD. The CDR3 runs to 13 residues. Trimming cost V 7 bases and J 7 bases, with 16 bases left between them. In nucleotides, the CDR3 is TGTGCCATCAAGGACGTAGGCCGTCGTGGCTACACCTTC. This encodes CAIKDVGRRGYTF.

This sequence joins TRBV15 and TRBJ1-5, with a possible D match to TRBD1 (5 bases). The CDR3 runs to 15 residues. V was shortened by 0 bases and J by 11 bases, with 17 bases between the two germline ends. Germline CDR1 and CDR2: LNHNV and YYDKDF (reference sequence). This chain's CDR3 is CATSRDWAAPGAQHF. CDR3 nucleotides: TGTGCCACCAGCAGAGACTGGGCAGCCCCGGGGGCCCAGCATTTT.

The chain couples TRBV20-1 to TRBJ2-5; 8 nucleotides match TRBD2. This CDR3 region has 12 residues. V dropped 6 bases and J dropped 6; count of bases not matched to a gene: 6. Germline CDR1 is DFQATT and CDR2 is SNEGSKA (reference sequence). The CDR3 sequence: CSAGLVGQTQYF. CDR3 bases: TGCAGTGCGGGACTAGTTGGACAGACCCAGTACTTC.

The chain joins TRBV20-1 to TRBJ2-5; 10 positions match TRBD2. This CDR3 has 17 amino acids. V shed 0 bases and J 2 bases; nucleotides not matched to a gene: 9. Germline V gene lookup returns CDR1 DFQATT and CDR2 SNEGSKA (reference sequence). Here the CDR3 DNA reads TGCAGTGCTAGAGATCCACACCTAGCGGGGGCACAAGAGACCCAGTACTTC. Its translation: CSARDPHLAGAQETQYF.